Listed below are T cell receptor beta chains from one sample, sequenced in a study of blood T cells in healthy people across ages. In TCRdb, the 5' RACE reads were re-called with MiXCR into one record per CDR3 protein. The table has some 370,000 distinct CDR3 sequences, 50% to 60% seen once; the top ten hold approximately 51%. Source material: blood. The origin of the receptors is a man aged 55 to 69 in good health. The CDR3 runs from the conserved cysteine through the conserved F or W. D genes are given only for firm matches. A row's size may be missing; if present it is once, few, many or a size class.

J | size | D | V | CDR3 | DNA
TRBJ1-2 | . | TRBD1 | TRBV12-3/TRBV12-4 | CASSVSGGTGYGYTF | TGTGCCAGCAGTGTATCAGGGGGCACTGGCTATGGCTACACCTTC
TRBJ1-2 | few | . | TRBV12-3/TRBV12-4 | CASSRVGYGYTF | TGTGCCAGCAGCCGGGTGGGCTATGGCTACACCTTC
TRBJ2-7 | . | . | TRBV3-1 | CASSQDASYEQYF | TGTGCCAGCAGCCAAGATGCCAGCTACGAGCAGTACTTC
TRBJ1-2 | . | TRBD1 | TRBV12-3/TRBV12-4 | CASSHRDRGRYGYTF | TGTGCCAGCAGCCACCGGGACAGGGGGAGATATGGCTACACCTTC
TRBJ2-5 | . | TRBD2 | TRBV6-2/TRBV6-3 | CASSSLAGQETQYF | TGTGCCAGCAGTTCACTAGCGGGCCAAGAGACCCAGTACTTC
TRBJ2-7 | . | TRBD1 | TRBV12-3/TRBV12-4 | CASKRTGTGYEQYF | TGTGCCAGCAAAAGAACCGGGACAGGCTACGAGCAGTACTTC
TRBJ1-2 | . | . | TRBV18 | CASSQQGSGYTF | TGTGCCAGCTCACAACAGGGTTCTGGCTACACCTTC
TRBJ2-1 | few | . | TRBV12-3/TRBV12-4 | CASSVRAYNEQFF | TGTGCCAGCAGTGTGAGGGCCTACAATGAGCAGTTCTTC
TRBJ2-3 | few | TRBD1 | TRBV20-1 | CSVSGQGASDTQYF | TGCAGTGTTTCTGGACAGGGGGCGTCAGATACGCAGTATTTT
TRBJ2-1 | . | TRBD1 | TRBV20-1 | CSATRDRGFNEQFF | TGCAGTGCTACCCGGGACAGGGGGTTCAATGAGCAGTTCTTC
TRBJ1-1 | few | TRBD1 | TRBV12-3/TRBV12-4 | CASSSRTGLTEAFF | TGTGCCAGCAGTTCCCGGACAGGTCTGACTGAAGCTTTCTTT